Shown below are 11 T cell receptor beta chains from a single sample sequenced in a study of T-cell reconstitution after alpha-beta-depleted transplantation in children. Using unique molecular identifiers, the investigators prepared the TCRbeta library. TCRdb reprocessed the PCR reads via MiXCR and lists one record per CDR3 protein. The sample lists hundreds of thousands of distinct CDR3 sequences; roughly 7.8% were seen once. No antigen has been assigned to these receptors. Study results and limitations: Newly generated T cells supplied most T-cell counts and diversity one year post-transplant.

Material: peripheral blood, obtained 360 days after TCRalphabeta/CD19-depleted stem cell transplant. These receptors originate from a female patient between 2 and 15 years old who had a stem cell transplant for Fanconi anemia, so the T cells may come from the graft donor.

As for this clonotype: This may stem from a read error, because a much larger clone lies one nucleotide away. This CDR3 is missing its conserved last phenylalanine or tryptophan, likely due to a read error. For the CDR3, the DNA is TGTGCCAGCAGCTTCGGACAGGACTATGGCTACACCATC. Its translation: CASSFGQDYGYTI. The chain uses TRBV7-2 and TRBJ1-2; 7 bases map to TRBD1. The CDR3 loop spans 13 amino acids. Germline CDR1 is SGHTA and CDR2 is FQGNSA. With V trimmed by 3 bases and J by 3 bases, 1 base remained unmatched.

This clonotype showed up many times. J is TRBJ2-7 and V is TRBV6-5; TRBD1 is a possible D gene (5 bases). This CDR3 contains 11 residues. V dropped 6 bases and J dropped 5 bases, with 8 bases sitting between them. Germline V lookup: CDR1 MNHEY, CDR2 SVGAGI. In DNA, the CDR3 is TGTGCCAGCAGCGACAGTCACGAGCAGTACTTC. It encodes CASSDSHEQYF.

This clonotype was picked up many times. The CDR3 here is CASSPWTSSRETQYF. Written as DNA, the CDR3 is TGTGCCAGCTCACCATGGACTAGCTCTAGGGAGACCCAGTACTTC. This chain uses TRBV18 with TRBJ2-5, with 8 nucleotides matching TRBD2. J gave up 5 bases and V 2 bases, and 7 bases lay outside the gene matches. This CDR3 region has 15 residues. Germline V gene sequence: CDR1 KGHSH, CDR2 LQKENI.

This clonotype was recorded a few times. The chain joins TRBV7-3 to TRBJ2-4, with 7 positions matching TRBD1. This CDR3 has 21 residues. Germline V gene data show CDR1 as SGHTA and CDR2 as FQGTGA. Losses at the gene ends were 1 base for V and 0 bases for J; bases not matched to a gene: 18. In DNA, the CDR3 is TGTGCCAGCAGCTTAAGTGGGGACGGACAGGCCTTCCCCCTAGCCAAAAACATTCAGTACTTC. It translates to CASSLSGDGQAFPLAKNIQYF.

This clonotype was seen just once. The V gene is TRBV7-2, the J gene TRBJ2-7; perhaps TRBD1 as D (5 bases). Germline V CDR1 and CDR2: SGHTA, FQGNSA. The germline V and J ends were trimmed by 6 bases and 13 bases, with 25 bases remaining between them. This CDR3 has 14 amino acids. CDR3 amino acids: CASSQDLRGLGQYF. As DNA, the CDR3 is TGTGCCAGCAGTCAAGACCTTAGGGGCCTGGGGCAATACTTC.

This clonotype was observed at least ten times. This chain connects TRBV6-5 to TRBJ2-6, with 9 bases matching TRBD1. There are 18 residues in the CDR3. CDR1 and CDR2 from the germline V gene are MNHEY and SVGAGI. J was trimmed by 0 bases and V by 5 bases; bases with no gene match: 8. This chain's CDR3 is CASSPRGQGYSGANVLTF. CDR3 DNA sequence: TGTGCCAGCAGTCCACGGGGACAGGGTTACTCTGGGGCCAACGTCCTGACTTTC.

This clonotype was counted between two and nine times. The chain uses TRBV7-8 and TRBJ2-7, with D maybe TRBD2 (5 bases). Trimming pared 5 bases from V and 2 bases from J, leaving 10 bases between. This CDR3 has 13 residues. Per the germline V gene, CDR1 is SGHVS and CDR2 is FQNEAQ. CDR3 protein: CASSPRGTYEQYV. CDR3 nucleotide sequence: TGTGCCAGCAGCCCTCGGGGAACCTACGAGCAGTACGTC.

The chain's CDR3 is CASSFSLSTDTQYF. The CDR3 bases are TGTGCCAGCAGCTTTTCACTGAGCACAGATACGCAGTATTTT. The chain links TRBV7-2 to TRBJ2-3; D gene uncertain. The CDR3 contains 14 residues. Germline CDR1 SGHTA, CDR2 FQGNSA. V was clipped by 3 bases and J by 0 bases, with 7 bases between them.

In this sample, this clonotype turned up many times. The chain uses TRBV5-1 and TRBJ1-2; 8 bases are shared with TRBD1. Looked up from germline, CDR1 is SGHRS and CDR2 is YFSETQ. V dropped 0 bases and J dropped 6; count of bases not matched to a gene: 4. This CDR3 has 14 residues. Here the CDR3 reads CASSLDGQGDGYTF. In DNA, the CDR3 is TGCGCCAGCAGCTTGGACGGACAGGGAGATGGCTACACCTTC.

The V gene is TRBV28, the J gene TRBJ2-7, with D tentatively TRBD1 or TRBD2 (6 bases each). There are 15 residues in the CDR3. The V gene lost 1 base and the J gene lost 1 base, with 11 bases spanning the gap. Germline V lookup: CDR1 MDHEN, CDR2 SYDVKM. This CDR3 is CASSLFGGPSYEQYF. DNA for the CDR3: TGTGCCAGCAGTTTATTCGGGGGCCCTTCCTACGAGCAGTACTTC.

Ten or more counts support this clonotype. The chain is built from TRBV20-1 and TRBJ2-3; no firm D call. This CDR3 has 14 residues. The germline V gene has CDR1 DFQATT and CDR2 SNEGSKA (reference sequence). Trimming stripped 3 bases from V and 3 bases from J, with 13 bases between. In nucleotides, the CDR3 is TGCAGTGCTAGTTCCCAAAGGGTAACAGATACGCAGTATTTT. It specifies CSASSQRVTDTQYF.